This TCR beta chain was found in a study of cytomegalovirus exposure and HLA in healthy donors. The PCR ran on 60 Vbeta and 13 Jbeta primers. Method: immunoSEQ multiplex PCR; TCRdb's copy keeps in-frame clones and lacks some. The sample shows under 200,000 clones, 75% of them seen only once. The sequence came from a woman in her forties in good health and CMV-seropositive. The source material was PBMCs.

CDR3 loop: CASSLAAAGGRDTQYF. The CDR3 DNA follows: TGCGCCAGCAGCTTGGCCGCAGCGGGAGGGAGGGATACGCAGTATTTT. The V gene is TRBV5-1, the J gene TRBJ2-3; TRBD2 matches 10 bases. There are 16 residues in the CDR3. The germline V gene encodes CDR1 SGHRS and CDR2 YFSETQ. With 0 bases clipped from V and 6 bases from J, the junction kept 7 bases outside the gene matches. Drawing the rest from reference TRBV5-1 and TRBJ2-3, the complete variable domain is KAGVTQTPRYLIKTRGQQVTLSCSPISGHRSVSWYQQTPGQGLQFLFEYFSETQRNKGNFPGRFSGRQFSNSRSEMNVSTLELGDSALYLCASSLAAAGGRDTQYFGPGTRLTVL.